The 20 T cell receptor beta chains presented below share a single source sample, sequenced in a study of control samples from healthy donors and cancer patients. Only in-frame clones appear in the TCRdb table, and some are missing; sequencing was by immunoSEQ multiplex PCR. Of 130,000 to 150,000 clones listed, about 91% are singletons. Sequenced input: blood. The source of these receptors is a man between 25 and 39 years old in good health.

The V and J genes are TRBV30 and TRBJ1-1; weak D call: TRBD1 (6 bases). Between the trimmed V and J ends, which lost 4 bases and 4 bases, there was a span of 16 bases. The CDR3 spans 14 residues. Germline V gene lookup returns CDR1 GTSNPN and CDR2 SVGIG (reference sequence). The CDR3 bases are TGTGCCTGGACTCTGGAACAGGGATTCACTGAAGCTTTCTTT. This sequence encodes CAWTLEQGFTEAFF.

The rearrangement links TRBV29-1 to TRBJ1-4; D unresolved. With 0 bases removed from V and 6 bases from J, the gap between germline ends came to 5 bases. The V gene's germline CDR1 is SQVTM and CDR2 ANQGSEA. CDR3 size: 12 residues. Here the CDR3 DNA reads TGCAGCGTTGAAGAAGGAGATGAAAAACTGTTTTTT. Residues: CSVEEGDEKLFF.

The chain combines TRBV27 with TRBJ1-3, with 8 bases lining up with TRBD1. V lost 6 bases to trimming and J lost 1 base; unmatched junction nucleotides: 8. Germline V lookup: CDR1 MNHEY, CDR2 SMNVEV (reference sequence). The length of the CDR3 is 16 residues. The CDR3 sequence: CASSSDRALSGNTIYF. The DNA of the CDR3 is TGTGCCAGCAGCTCGGACAGGGCTTTGTCTGGAAACACCATATATTTT.

V gene TRBV27 combines with J gene TRBJ2-7; a weak D match, TRBD1 (5 bases). CDR3 length equals 13 residues. Germline values: CDR1 MNHEY, CDR2 SMNVEV (reference sequence). V was cut by 6 bases and J by 1 base, with 10 bases left in between. In DNA, the CDR3 is TGTGCCAGCAGAGGGGTAGGATCCTACGAGCAGTACTTC. Its translation is CASRGVGSYEQYF.

J is TRBJ2-1 and V is TRBV6-5; 11 bases agree with TRBD2. CDR1 is MNHEY and CDR2 is SVGAGI in the germline V gene. The CDR3 sequence is 13 residues long. V shed 4 bases and J 8 bases; nucleotides not matched to a gene: 1. The CDR3 DNA reads TGTGCCAGCAGTTTTAGCGGGGGGGATGAGCAGTTCTTC. This translates into CASSFSGGDEQFF.

This clone was found a few times. V usage is TRBV5-6 and J usage is TRBJ1-5; TRBD1 is a possible D gene (6 bases). Trimming removed 1 base at V and 3 bases at J, with 11 bases between. CDR1 is SGHDT, CDR2 YYEEEE, per germline. This CDR3 has 15 amino acids. The CDR3 loop is CASSLYGQYNQPQHF. In DNA, the CDR3 is TGTGCCAGCAGCTTGTACGGACAGTACAATCAGCCCCAGCATTTT.

The CDR3 spells CASSLASLQGAGYAGYTF. The CDR3 nucleotides are TGTGCCAGCAGCTTAGCCTCGTTGCAGGGAGCCGGCTATGCTGGCTACACCTTC. V and J are TRBV7-9 and TRBJ1-2, with D possibly matching TRBD1 (5 bases). Germline CDR1 reads SEHNR; CDR2 reads FQNEAQ (reference sequence). Trimming removed 0 bases from V and 7 bases from J, with 24 bases in between. The CDR3 consists of 18 residues.

This clone showed up just once. This chain joins TRBV9 and TRBJ1-1; 7 positions agree with TRBD1. Trimming at V came to 2 bases and at J to 5 bases, leaving 9 bases not matched to a gene. The length of the CDR3 is 15 residues. CDR1 is SGDLS, CDR2 YYNGEE, per germline. CDR3 residues: CASSVTPGGRTEAFF. The CDR3 bases are TGTGCCAGCAGCGTCACCCCAGGGGGAAGAACTGAAGCTTTCTTT. Full variable domain (missing parts from reference TRBV9 and TRBJ1-1): DSGVTQTPKHLITATGQRVTLRCSPRSGDLSVYWYQQSLDQGLQFLIQYYNGEERAKGNILERFSAQQFPDLHSELNLSSLELGDSALYFCASSVTPGGRTEAFFGQGTRLTVV.

The chain recombines TRBV28 with TRBJ2-5, with 7 bases aligning to TRBD1. CDR1 MDHEN and CDR2 SYDVKM come from the germline V gene. CDR3 length: 15 residues. V shed 6 bases, J shed 1 base, and the junction held 8 bases outside the gene matches. The CDR3 spells CASRDTQGIQETQYF. CDR3 coding DNA: TGTGCCAGCAGAGACACACAGGGGATCCAAGAGACCCAGTACTTC.

The chain combines TRBV12-5 with TRBJ2-1; D gene uncertain. CDR3 length: 17 residues. Trimming removed 0 bases at V and 0 bases at J, with 12 bases between. CDR1 LGHNT and CDR2 FRNRAP come from the germline V gene. The chain's CDR3 is CASGLVRLSFSYNEQFF. CDR3 nucleotide sequence: TGTGCTAGTGGTTTGGTACGCCTCTCGTTCTCCTACAATGAGCAGTTCTTC.

The chain combines TRBV28 with TRBJ1-1; tentatively, D is TRBD1 (6 bases). There are 12 residues in the CDR3. With 10 bases removed from V and 10 bases from J, the gap between germline ends came to 19 bases. Germline CDR1 MDHEN, CDR2 SYDVKM. The DNA for the CDR3 is TGTGCCACCCGGGGGGGGGCGCTGAGAGCTTTCTTT. Its protein product is CATRGGALRAFF. Based on the CDR3 plus reference TRBV28 and TRBJ1-1, the full variable domain is DVKVTQSSRYLVKRTGEKVFLECVQDMDHENMFWYRQDPGLGLRLIYFSYDVKMKEKGDIPEGYSVSREKKERFSLILESASTNQTSMYLCATRGGALRAFFGQGTRLTVV.

This chain connects TRBV11-2 to TRBJ1-5; D perhaps matches TRBD1 (6 bases). The CDR3 extends over 15 amino acids. CDR1 is SGHAT, CDR2 FQNNGV, per germline. Between the trimmed V and J ends, which lost 5 bases and 6 bases, there was a span of 17 bases. The CDR3 coding sequence is TGTGCCAGCAGCCCCGCGGGGGCGAGGAGTCAGCCCCAGCATTTT. Translating it yields CASSPAGARSQPQHF.

This clone showed up just a few times. CDR3 amino acids: CASSEELWTEGHF. The CDR3 DNA follows: TGTGCCAGCAGTGAAGAGTTATGGACGGAAGGGCATTTT. This chain joins TRBV2 and TRBJ1-5; D remains unclear. V lost 1 base, J lost 15 bases, and 16 bases lay in between. The CDR3 spans 13 residues. CDR1 is SNHLY and CDR2 is FYNNEI in the germline V gene. Using reference TRBV2 and TRBJ1-5 for the parts outside the CDR3, the full variable domain is EPEVTQTPSHQVTQMGQEVILRCVPISNHLYFYWYRQILGQKVEFLVSFYNNEISEKSEIFDDQFSVERPDGSNFTLKIRSTKLEDSAMYFCASSEELWTEGHFGDGTRLSIL.

The V gene is TRBV5-7, the J gene TRBJ2-7; 7 positions match TRBD1. TRBV5-7 carries the ORF label, with uncertain function. The CDR3 loop spans 17 amino acids. V lost 0 bases and J lost 5; bases outside the gene matches: 14. Here the CDR3 reads CASSLENDRERLDEQYF. The CDR3 nucleotides read TGTGCCAGCAGCTTGGAAAATGACAGGGAAAGGCTCGACGAGCAGTACTTC.

The DNA for the CDR3 is TGTGCCAGCAGAGAACAGGGAGCAGGGGCCCTGGATGAAAAACTGTTTTTT. Its translation: CASREQGAGALDEKLFF. The chain links TRBV2 to TRBJ1-4; D is perhaps TRBD1 (6 bases). Germline V gene sequence: CDR1 SNHLY, CDR2 FYNNEI. The CDR3 runs 17 residues. The V end lost 6 bases, the J end lost 6 bases, and 23 bases lay between the germline ends.

The genes are TRBV18 and TRBJ1-1, with 8 bases identical to TRBD1. CDR3 length: 14 amino acids. The junction had 7 bases not matched to a gene; V was cut back by 3 bases and J by 7 bases. Looked up from germline, CDR1 is KGHSH and CDR2 is LQKENI. CDR3 nucleotides: TGTGCCAGCTCACCGGGACAGGTACGGGGTGAAGCTTTCTTT. Its translation: CASSPGQVRGEAFF.

The CDR3 nucleotides read TGTGCCAGCAGGTTATCCGGGACCTCCTACGAGCAGTACTTC. Translation: CASRLSGTSYEQYF. The rearrangement uses TRBV7-9 and TRBJ2-7; possibly TRBD1 or TRBD2 for D (5 bases each). CDR1 SEHNR and CDR2 FQNEAQ come from the germline V gene (reference sequence). The CDR3 consists of 14 residues. Trimming stripped 6 bases from V and 0 bases from J, with 12 bases between.

V usage is TRBV7-3 and J usage is TRBJ2-1, with D perhaps given as TRBD1 or TRBD2 (5 bases each). The CDR3 has 17 residues. V was shortened by 1 base and J by 5 bases, with 18 bases between the two germline ends. Per germline, CDR1 SGHTA and CDR2 FQGTGA. CDR3 in DNA: TGTGCCAGCAGCTTAATCCCCCGGGGCCTACCAAACAATGAGCAGTTCTTC. Amino acid sequence: CASSLIPRGLPNNEQFF. Full variable domain (remainder filled in from reference TRBV7-3 and TRBJ2-1): GAGVSQTPSNKVTEKGKYVELRCDPISGHTALYWYRQSLGQGPEFLIYFQGTGAADDSGLPNDRFFAVRPEGSVSTLKIQRTERGDSAVYLCASSLIPRGLPNNEQFFGPGTRLTVL.

J is TRBJ1-1 and V is TRBV27; D ambiguous. V was trimmed by 3 bases and J by 0 bases, leaving 8 bases between them. CDR3 length: 14 amino acids. Germline V CDR1 and CDR2: MNHEY, SMNVEV (reference sequence). The CDR3 protein is CASSLLGVNTEAFF. In DNA, the CDR3 is TGTGCCAGCAGTTTGTTAGGAGTGAACACTGAAGCTTTCTTT.

V usage is TRBV14 and J usage is TRBJ1-2; D gene uncertain. Trimming removed 1 base at V and 8 bases at J, with 11 bases between. The CDR3 contains 13 residues. The V gene's germline CDR1 is SGHDN and CDR2 FVKESK. In nucleotides, the CDR3 is TGTGCCAGCAGCCAAGGATTCAGAGGCGGCTACACCTTC. Its protein product is CASSQGFRGGYTF.